This T cell receptor (beta chain) was observed in a study of control samples from healthy donors and cancer patients. Clones were read by immunoSEQ multiplex PCR, and TCRdb kept only the in-frame ones, dropping some. The table has under 200,000 clones, over 85% seen once. V shed 1 base and J 3 bases; nucleotides not matched to a gene: 8. CDR1 is SGHTA and CDR2 is FQGNSA in the germline V gene. This CDR3 spans 17 amino acids. The V and J genes are TRBV7-2 and TRBJ2-1; TRBD2 agrees at 8 bases. Material: blood. The source of this sequence is a woman in her sixties or seventies in good health. CDR3 in DNA: TGTGCCAGCAGCTTAGAGGGGAGCCGGGGGGGCTACAATGAGCAGTTCTTC. Its translation is CASSLEGSRGGYNEQFF.